This T cell receptor (beta chain) stems from a study of blood T cell repertoires in COVID-19. Turning to the study itself: The analysed material was cDNA or gDNA that came from T cells, B-cell-depleted T cells, or PBMCs.

The CDR3 totals 18 residues. The trim removed 4 bases at V and 0 bases at J, leaving 7 bases unmatched. Germline CDR1 KGHSH, CDR2 LQKENI. TCRdb's copy holds only in-frame clones and misses some; the assay was immunoSEQ multiplex PCR. Here the sample spans about 81,000 clones, roughly 91% being singletons. The material sequenced was peripheral blood. The TCR was taken from a woman between 50 and 59 years old in a cohort sampled during active COVID-19. The chain joins TRBV18 to TRBJ2-1, with 12 bases fitting TRBD1. Here the CDR3 reads CASSRGQGATVSYNEQFF. CDR3 in DNA: TGTGCCAGCTCACGGGGACAGGGGGCTACAGTCTCCTACAATGAGCAGTTCTTC.